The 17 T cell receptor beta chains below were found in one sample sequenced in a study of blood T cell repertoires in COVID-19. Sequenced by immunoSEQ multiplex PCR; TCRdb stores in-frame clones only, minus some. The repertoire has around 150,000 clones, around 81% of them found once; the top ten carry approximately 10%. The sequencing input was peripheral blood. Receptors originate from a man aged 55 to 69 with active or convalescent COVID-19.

The CDR3 loop is CAISQGDTEAFF. The CDR3 nucleotides are TGTGCCATCAGTCAGGGGGACACTGAAGCTTTCTTT. V is TRBV10-3 and J is TRBJ1-1; 7 bases match TRBD1. V shed 5 bases, J shed 3 bases, and the junction held 0 bases outside the gene matches. CDR3 length: 12 residues. The germline CDR1 and CDR2 sequences are ENHRY and SYGVKD.

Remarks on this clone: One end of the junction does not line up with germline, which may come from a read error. The CDR3 loop is CASSIPGVNYGYTF. The CDR3 nucleotides read TGTGCTAGTAGTATACCGGGGGTTAACTATGGCTACACCTTC. The J gene is TRBJ1-2, the V gene TRBV19, with a possible D match to TRBD1 (5 bases). This CDR3 has 14 residues. Germline V lookup: CDR1 LNHDA, CDR2 SQIVND (reference sequence).

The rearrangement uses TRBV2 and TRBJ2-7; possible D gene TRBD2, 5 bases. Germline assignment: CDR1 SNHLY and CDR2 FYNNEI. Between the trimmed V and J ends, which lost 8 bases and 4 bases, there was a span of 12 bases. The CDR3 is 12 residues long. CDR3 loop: CASALGVYEQYF. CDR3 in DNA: TGTGCCAGCGCATTGGGAGTTTACGAGCAGTACTTC. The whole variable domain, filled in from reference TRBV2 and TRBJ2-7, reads EPEVTQTPSHQVTQMGQEVILRCVPISNHLYFYWYRQILGQKVEFLVSFYNNEISEKSEIFDDQFSVERPDGSNFTLKIRSTKLEDSAMYFCASALGVYEQYFGPGTRLTVT.

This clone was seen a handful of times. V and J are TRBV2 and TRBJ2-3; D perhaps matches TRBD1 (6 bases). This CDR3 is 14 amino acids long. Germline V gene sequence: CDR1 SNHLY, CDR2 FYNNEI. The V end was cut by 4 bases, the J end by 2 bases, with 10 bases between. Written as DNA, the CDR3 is TGTGCCAGCAGTGTAGGACAGTTCACAGATACGCAGTATTTT. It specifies CASSVGQFTDTQYF. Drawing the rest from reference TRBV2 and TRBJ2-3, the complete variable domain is EPEVTQTPSHQVTQMGQEVILRCVPISNHLYFYWYRQILGQKVEFLVSFYNNEISEKSEIFDDQFSVERPDGSNFTLKIRSTKLEDSAMYFCASSVGQFTDTQYFGPGTRLTVL.

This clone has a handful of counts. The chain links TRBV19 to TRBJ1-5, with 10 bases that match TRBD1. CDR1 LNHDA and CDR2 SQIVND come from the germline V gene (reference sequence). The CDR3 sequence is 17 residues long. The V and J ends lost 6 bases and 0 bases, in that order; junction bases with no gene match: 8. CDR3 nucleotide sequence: TGTGCCAGTAGAACCGGGACAGGGGAATATAGCAATCAGCCCCAGCATTTT. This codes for CASRTGTGEYSNQPQHF.

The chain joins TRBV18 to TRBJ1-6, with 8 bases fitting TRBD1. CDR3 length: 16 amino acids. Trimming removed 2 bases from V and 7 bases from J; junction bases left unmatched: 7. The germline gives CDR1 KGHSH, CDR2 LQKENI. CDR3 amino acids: CASSPYTGGENSPLHF. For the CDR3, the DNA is TGTGCCAGCTCACCATACACAGGGGGAGAAAATTCACCCCTCCACTTT.

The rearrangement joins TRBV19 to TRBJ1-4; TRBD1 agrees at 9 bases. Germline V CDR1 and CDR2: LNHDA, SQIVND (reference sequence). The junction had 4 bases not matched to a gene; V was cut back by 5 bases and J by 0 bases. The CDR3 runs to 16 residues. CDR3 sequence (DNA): TGTGCCAGTAGTCCGCGGACAGGGGCAACTAATGAAAAACTGTTTTTT. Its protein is CASSPRTGATNEKLFF.

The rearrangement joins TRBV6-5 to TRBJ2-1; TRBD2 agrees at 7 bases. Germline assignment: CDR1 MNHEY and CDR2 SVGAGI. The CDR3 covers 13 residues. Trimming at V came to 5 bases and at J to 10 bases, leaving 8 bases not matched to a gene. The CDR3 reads CASSPHPSGEQFF. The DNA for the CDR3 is TGTGCCAGCAGTCCTCATCCTAGCGGCGAGCAGTTCTTC.

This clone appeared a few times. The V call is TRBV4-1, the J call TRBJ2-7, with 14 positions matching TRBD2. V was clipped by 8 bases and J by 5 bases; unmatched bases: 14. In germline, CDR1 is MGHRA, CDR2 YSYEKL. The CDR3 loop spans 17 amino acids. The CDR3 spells CASARSGLAGDADEQYF. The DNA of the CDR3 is TGCGCCAGCGCACGATCGGGACTAGCGGGGGATGCTGACGAGCAGTACTTC.

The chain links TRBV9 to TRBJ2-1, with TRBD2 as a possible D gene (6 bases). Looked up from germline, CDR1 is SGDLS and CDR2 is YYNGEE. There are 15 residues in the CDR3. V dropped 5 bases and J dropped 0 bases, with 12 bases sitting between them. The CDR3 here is CASSTMGGSYNEQFF. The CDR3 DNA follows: TGTGCCAGCAGTACGATGGGGGGCTCCTACAATGAGCAGTTCTTC.

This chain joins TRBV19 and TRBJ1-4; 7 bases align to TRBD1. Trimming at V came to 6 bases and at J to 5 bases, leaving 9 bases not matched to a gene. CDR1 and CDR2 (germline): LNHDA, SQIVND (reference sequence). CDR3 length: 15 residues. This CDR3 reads CASRPRTGLNEKLFF. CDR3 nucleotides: TGTGCCAGTAGACCTAGGACAGGATTAAATGAAAAACTGTTTTTT.

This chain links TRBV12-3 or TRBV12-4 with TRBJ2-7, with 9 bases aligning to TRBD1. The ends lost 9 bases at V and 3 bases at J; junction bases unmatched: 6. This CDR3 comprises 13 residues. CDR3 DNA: TGTGCCAGTGTAGGACAGGGGAGCTACGAGCAGTACTTC. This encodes CASVGQGSYEQYF.

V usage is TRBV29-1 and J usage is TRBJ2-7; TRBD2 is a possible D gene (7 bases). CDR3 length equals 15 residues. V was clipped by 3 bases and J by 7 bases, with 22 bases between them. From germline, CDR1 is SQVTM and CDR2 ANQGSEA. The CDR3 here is CSVEGAGVTRGEQYF. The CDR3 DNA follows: TGCAGCGTTGAGGGTGCGGGAGTCACAAGGGGGGAGCAGTACTTC.

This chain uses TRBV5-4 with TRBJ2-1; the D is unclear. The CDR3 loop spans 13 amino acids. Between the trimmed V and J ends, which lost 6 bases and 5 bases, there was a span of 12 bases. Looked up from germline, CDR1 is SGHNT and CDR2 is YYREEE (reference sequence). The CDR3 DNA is TGTGCCAGCAACACTGCGGCCCACAATGAGCAGTTCTTC. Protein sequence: CASNTAAHNEQFF.

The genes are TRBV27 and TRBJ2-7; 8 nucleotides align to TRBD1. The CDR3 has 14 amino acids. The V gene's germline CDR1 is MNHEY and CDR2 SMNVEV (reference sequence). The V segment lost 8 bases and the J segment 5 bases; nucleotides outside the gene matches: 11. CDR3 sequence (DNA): TGTGCCAGCCAATCTCCCGCAGGGGGCAACGAGCAGTACTTC. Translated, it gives CASQSPAGGNEQYF.

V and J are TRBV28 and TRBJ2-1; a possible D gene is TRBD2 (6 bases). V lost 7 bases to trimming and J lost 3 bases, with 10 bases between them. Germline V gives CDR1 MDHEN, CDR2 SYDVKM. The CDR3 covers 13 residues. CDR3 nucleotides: TGTGCCAGCACCGGACTATTCTACAATGAGCAGTTCTTC. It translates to CASTGLFYNEQFF. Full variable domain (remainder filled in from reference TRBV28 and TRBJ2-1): DVKVTQSSRYLVKRTGEKVFLECVQDMDHENMFWYRQDPGLGLRLIYFSYDVKMKEKGDIPEGYSVSREKKERFSLILESASTNQTSMYLCASTGLFYNEQFFGPGTRLTVL.

The CDR3 sequence: CASSEELAGISYEQYF. CDR3 nucleotides: TGTGCCAGCAGTGAAGAACTAGCGGGGATATCCTACGAGCAGTACTTC. The chain couples TRBV6-1 to TRBJ2-7; 10 bases are shared with TRBD2. Germline CDR1 is MNHNS and CDR2 is SASEGT. The CDR3 is 16 amino acids. V shed 1 base and J 1 base; nucleotides not matched to a gene: 4.